This T cell receptor (beta chain) was captured in a study of Ad26.COV2.S vaccination and SARS-CoV-2 variants. Background on the study: Donor joined the COV1001 Ad26.COV2.S trial arm.

The treatment denotes: roughly 19 received Ad26.COV2.S at low or high dose, single or two shots; 5 received placebo; per-sample allocation not given. Collection of samples fell on day 63 after the first vaccine or placebo injection. Assay: immunoSEQ multiplex PCR; the TCRdb copy retains only in-frame clones and omits some. The sample lists some 320,000 clones; around four fifths were seen once. The CDR3 contains 15 residues. V lost 3 bases and J 0 bases, leaving 12 bases between the germline ends. The germline V gene has CDR1 SGDLS and CDR2 YYNGEE. The chain couples TRBV9 to TRBJ2-5; TRBD2 is a possible D gene (5 bases). This TCR derives from a person aged 18-60 years who received the Ad26.COV2.S COVID-19 vaccine or a placebo. The material sequenced was peripheral blood, taken in a trial of Ad26.COV2.S vaccine versus placebo. The CDR3 sequence is CASSDEGSYQETQYF. As DNA, the CDR3 is TGTGCCAGCAGCGATGAGGGCTCGTACCAAGAGACCCAGTACTTC.